This TCR beta chain originates from a study of shared T cell receptors in the human thymus. The CDR3 is 16 residues long. In germline, CDR1 is MDHEN, CDR2 SYDVKM. Trimming pared 7 bases from V and 4 bases from J, leaving 20 bases between. This table comes from immunoSEQ multiplex PCR, and its TCRdb copy is limited to in-frame clones, with some not included. The table records 720,000 or so clones, 75% to 90% of them present only once. These data were also filed under a second study, of human thymus T cells. That paper notes: Obtained as resections during corrective heart surgery, the thymus tissue was then studied. Repertoires from thymus and blood appeared to show biased V and J gene usage.

The clonotype originates from a girl under three years old with a congenital heart defect. The sequenced sample was thymocytes. The chain employs TRBV28 and TRBJ2-1; TRBD2 is a possible D gene (6 bases). Written as DNA, the CDR3 is TGTGCCAGCAACCGGGACTCCACGAGGTTTTACAATGAGCAGTTCTTC. Protein product: CASNRDSTRFYNEQFF.